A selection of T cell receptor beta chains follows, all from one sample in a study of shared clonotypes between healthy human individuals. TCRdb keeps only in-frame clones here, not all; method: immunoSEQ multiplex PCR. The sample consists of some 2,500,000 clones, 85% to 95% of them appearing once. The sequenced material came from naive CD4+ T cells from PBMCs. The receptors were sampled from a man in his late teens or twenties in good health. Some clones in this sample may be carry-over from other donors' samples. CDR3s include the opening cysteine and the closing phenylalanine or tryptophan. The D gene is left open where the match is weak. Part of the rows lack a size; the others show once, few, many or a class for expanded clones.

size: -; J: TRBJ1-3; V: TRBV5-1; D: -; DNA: TGCGCCAGCAGCTTGGTGGCGAGGGGGGCCCGTACCACCATATATTTT; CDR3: CASSLVARGARTTIYF
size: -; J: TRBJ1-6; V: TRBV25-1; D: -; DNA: TGTGCCACTAAGGTTGGGGGGGCAAATTCACCCCTCCACTTT; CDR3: CATKVGGANSPLHF
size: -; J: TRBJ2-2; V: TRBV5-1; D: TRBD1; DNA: TGCGCCAGCAGATATCTTACAGGGGGCACCGGGGAGCTGTTTTTT; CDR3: CASRYLTGGTGELFF
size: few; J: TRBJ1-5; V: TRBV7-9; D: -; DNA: TGTGCCAGCAGTCCTGCGGGTAGAACGGGGCCCCAGCATTTT; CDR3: CASSPAGRTGPQHF
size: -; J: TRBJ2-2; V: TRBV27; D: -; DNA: TGTGCCAGCAGTATCAACAGGGTCACCGGGGAGCTGTTTTTT; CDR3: CASSINRVTGELFF
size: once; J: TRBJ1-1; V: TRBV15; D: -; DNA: TGTGCCACCAGCCCCCGACAACTCAAGAACACTGAAGCTTTCTTT; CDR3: CATSPRQLKNTEAFF
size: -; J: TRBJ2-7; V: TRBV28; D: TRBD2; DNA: TGTGCCAGCAGCCGTCCGACTAGCGGGATGTTATACGAGCAGTACTTC; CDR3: CASSRPTSGMLYEQYF
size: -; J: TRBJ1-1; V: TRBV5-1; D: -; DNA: TGCGCCAGCAGGTTCAAGGAGAACACTGAAGCTTTCTTT; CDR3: CASRFKENTEAFF
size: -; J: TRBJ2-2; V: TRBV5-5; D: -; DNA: TGTGCCAGCAGCAAGAGGGCCGGGGAGCTGTTTTTT; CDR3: CASSKRAGELFF
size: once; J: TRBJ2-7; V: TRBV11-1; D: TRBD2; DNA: TGTGCCAGCAGTATGGGACTAGCGGGAGCGTACGAGCAGTACTTC; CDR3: CASSMGLAGAYEQYF
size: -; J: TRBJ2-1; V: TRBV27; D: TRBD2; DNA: TGTGCCAGCAGTTACCGAGCGGGGAGGGCCATCGGTGAGCAGTTCTTC; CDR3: CASSYRAGRAIGEQFF
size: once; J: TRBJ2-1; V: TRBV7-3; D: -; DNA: TGTGCCAGCAGCTTCCGACGGTACAATGAGCAGTTCTTC; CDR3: CASSFRRYNEQFF
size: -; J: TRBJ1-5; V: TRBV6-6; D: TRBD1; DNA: TGTGCCAGCAGCCGGGGACAGGGGGTCTGGCAGCCCCAGCATTTT; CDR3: CASSRGQGVWQPQHF
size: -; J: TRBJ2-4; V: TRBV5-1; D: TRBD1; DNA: TGCGCCAGCAGCTTGGGGGACAGCCGACTCAACATTCAGTACTTC; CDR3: CASSLGDSRLNIQYF
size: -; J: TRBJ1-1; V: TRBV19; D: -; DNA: TGTGCCAGTAGACGGCGGGCCGAGGGGAACACTGAAGCTTTCTTT; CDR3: CASRRRAEGNTEAFF
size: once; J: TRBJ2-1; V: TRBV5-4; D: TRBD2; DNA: TGTGCCAGCAGCTTGTACGGCGCGGGAGGGGTCCACAATGAGCAGTTCTTC; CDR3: CASSLYGAGGVHNEQFF
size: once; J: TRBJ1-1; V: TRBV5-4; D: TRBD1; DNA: TGTGCCAGCAGCCCAATCAGGGGGGAGGCTTTCTTT; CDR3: CASSPIRGEAFF
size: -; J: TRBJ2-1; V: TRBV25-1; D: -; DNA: TGTGCCAGCAGGACGCCCGGTGTGGGGGAGCAGTTCTTC; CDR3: CASRTPGVGEQFF
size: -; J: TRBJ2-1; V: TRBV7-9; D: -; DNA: TGTGCCAGCAGCCAGAACCAAGATGAGCAGTTCTTC; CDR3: CASSQNQDEQFF
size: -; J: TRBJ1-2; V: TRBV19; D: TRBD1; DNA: TGTGCCAGTAGTTCACAGGGGGCCGGGGGCTATGGCTACACCTTC; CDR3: CASSSQGAGGYGYTF
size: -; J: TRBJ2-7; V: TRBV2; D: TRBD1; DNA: TGTGCCAGCAGGGGGGGATCCGGGACAGGCCACTCCTACGAGCAGTACTTC; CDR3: CASRGGSGTGHSYEQYF
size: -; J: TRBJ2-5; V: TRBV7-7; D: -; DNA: TGTGCCAGCAGCTTGAAGGACGAGACCCAGTACTTC; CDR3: CASSLKDETQYF
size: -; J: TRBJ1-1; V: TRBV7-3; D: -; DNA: TGTGCCAGCAGTTGCCGAGGACCAAACCGTGCTCCAGCGGCTTTCTTT; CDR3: CASSCRGPNRAPAAFF
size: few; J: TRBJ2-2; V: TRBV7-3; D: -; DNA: TGTGCCAGCAGCCTCCAGGGGAACACCGGGGAGCTGTTTTTT; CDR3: CASSLQGNTGELFF
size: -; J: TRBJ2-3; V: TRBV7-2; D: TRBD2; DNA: TGTGCCAGCAGCTTATACGCGGGAGGGCCGGATTACACAGATACGCAGTATTTT; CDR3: CASSLYAGGPDYTDTQYF
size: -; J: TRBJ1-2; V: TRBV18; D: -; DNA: TGTGCCAGCTCACTTGGGACCGACGCTAACTATGGCTACACCTTC; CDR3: CASSLGTDANYGYTF
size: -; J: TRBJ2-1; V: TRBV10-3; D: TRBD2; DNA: TGTGCCATCAGTTCCGGACTAGCGGGAGAAAATGAGCAGTTCTTC; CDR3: CAISSGLAGENEQFF
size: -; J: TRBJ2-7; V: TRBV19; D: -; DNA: TGTGCCAGTAGTATAGCCCCCGCCGCCTACGAGCAGTACTTC; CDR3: CASSIAPAAYEQYF
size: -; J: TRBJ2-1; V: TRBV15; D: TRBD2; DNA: TGTGCCACCAGCAGGGGGCCCGCGGGAGGGCAGAATGAGCAGTTCTTC; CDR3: CATSRGPAGGQNEQFF
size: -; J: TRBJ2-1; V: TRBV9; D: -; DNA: TGTGCCAGCAGCGCCGATGGGGGGTCCTACAATGAGCAGTTCTTC; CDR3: CASSADGGSYNEQFF
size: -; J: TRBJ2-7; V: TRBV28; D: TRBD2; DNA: TGTGCCAGCAGTTGGCCTCAGAGCGGGAGGCCATGGGAGCAGTACTTC; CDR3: CASSWPQSGRPWEQYF
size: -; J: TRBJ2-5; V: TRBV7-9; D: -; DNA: TGTGCCAGCAGCTTAGGGGACGGACAAGAGACCCAGTACTTC; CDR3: CASSLGDGQETQYF
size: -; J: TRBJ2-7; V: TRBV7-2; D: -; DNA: TGTGCCAGCAGCCCTCTGCGAGGGACTCACTACGAGCAGTACTTC; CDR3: CASSPLRGTHYEQYF
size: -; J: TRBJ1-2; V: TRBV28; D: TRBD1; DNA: TGTGCCAGCAGCTCCAGGGGGTTTAATGGCTACACCTTC; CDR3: CASSSRGFNGYTF
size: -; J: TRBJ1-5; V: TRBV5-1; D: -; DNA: TGCGCCAGCAGCTTGGGAGGGCAGGCTAATAGCAATCAGCCCCAGCATTTT; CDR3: CASSLGGQANSNQPQHF
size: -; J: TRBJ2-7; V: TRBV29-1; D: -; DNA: TGCAGCGTGCAGGCGGGATACGAGCAGTACTTC; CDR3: CSVQAGYEQYF
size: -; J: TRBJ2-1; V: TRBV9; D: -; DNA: TGTGCCAGCAGTGAGGGGTGGCGGGACCACAATGAGCAGTTCTTC; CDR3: CASSEGWRDHNEQFF
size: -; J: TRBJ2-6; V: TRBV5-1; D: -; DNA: TGCGCCAGCAGCTTGGCAGTCAATAGGGCCAACGTCCTGACTTTC; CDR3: CASSLAVNRANVLTF
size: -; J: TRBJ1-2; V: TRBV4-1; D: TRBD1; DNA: TGCGCCAGCAGCCAAGATGAGGCAGGGGGCGTTTATGGCTACACCTTC; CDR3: CASSQDEAGGVYGYTF
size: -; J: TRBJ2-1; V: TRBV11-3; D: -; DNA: TGTGCCAGCAGCCGGAGGGGGGGCGCCGACAATGAGCAGTTCTTC; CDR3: CASSRRGGADNEQFF
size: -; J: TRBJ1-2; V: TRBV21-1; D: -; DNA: TGTGCCAGCGGTAAAACAGGGGGTCCCTATGGCTACACCTTC; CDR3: CASGKTGGPYGYTF
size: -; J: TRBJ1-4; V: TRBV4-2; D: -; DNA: TGTGCCAGCAGCCAAGGGGTGGGAGGGGAAAAACTGTTTTTT; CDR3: CASSQGVGGEKLFF
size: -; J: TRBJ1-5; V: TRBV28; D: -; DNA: TGTGCCAGCAGCGCCCGCCCCATATATCAGCCCCAGCATTTT; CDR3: CASSARPIYQPQHF